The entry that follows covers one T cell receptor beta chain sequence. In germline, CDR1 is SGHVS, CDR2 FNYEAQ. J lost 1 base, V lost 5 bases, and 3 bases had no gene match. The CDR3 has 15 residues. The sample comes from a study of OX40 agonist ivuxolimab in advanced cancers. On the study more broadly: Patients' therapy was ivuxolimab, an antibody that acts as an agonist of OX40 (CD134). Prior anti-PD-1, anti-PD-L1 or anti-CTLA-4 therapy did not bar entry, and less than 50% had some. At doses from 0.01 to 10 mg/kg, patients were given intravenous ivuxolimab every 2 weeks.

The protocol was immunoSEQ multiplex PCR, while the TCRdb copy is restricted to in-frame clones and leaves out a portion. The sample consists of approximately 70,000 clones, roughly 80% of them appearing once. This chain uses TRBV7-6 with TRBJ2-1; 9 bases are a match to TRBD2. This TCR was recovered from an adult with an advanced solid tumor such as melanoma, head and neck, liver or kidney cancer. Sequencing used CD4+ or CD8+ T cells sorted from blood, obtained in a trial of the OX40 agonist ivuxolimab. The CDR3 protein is CASSPLAGSYNEQFF. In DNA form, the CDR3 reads TGTGCCAGCAGCCCGCTAGCGGGGTCCTACAATGAGCAGTTCTTC.